The T cell receptor beta chain described here comes from a study of OX40 agonist ivuxolimab in advanced cancers. Study background: One patient with hepatocellular carcinoma and two with cutaneous melanoma, three in all, had partial responses.

The investigators sampled blood at baseline, at cycle 4 day 1, and at cycle 7 day 1. Per the germline V gene, CDR1 is SGHAT and CDR2 is FQNNGV. CDR3 length: 14 residues. Trimming removed 5 bases from V and 12 bases from J; junction bases left unmatched: 7. TCRdb's copy holds only in-frame clones and misses some; the assay was immunoSEQ multiplex PCR. The table includes some 86,000 clones, 91% detected once. Findings and caveats of the study: Both CD4+ and CD8+ T cell populations in blood had undergone clonal expansion by week 6 at 0.1 to 3.0 mg/kg.

Regarding this clone: What it binds is unknown.

The origin of this receptor is an adult with an advanced solid tumor such as melanoma, head and neck, liver or kidney cancer. The V gene is TRBV11-2, the J gene TRBJ2-1, with TRBD2 identical over 13 bases. Here the sequenced sample was CD4+ or CD8+ T cells sorted from blood, taken in a trial of the OX40 agonist ivuxolimab. The CDR3 loop is CASSPGTSGTRQFF. CDR3 bases: TGTGCCAGCAGCCCAGGGACTAGCGGGACTCGGCAGTTCTTC.